This T cell receptor (beta chain) comes out of a study of radiation and T cells in renal cell carcinoma. Regarding the study as a whole: In blood, top tumor clones expanded by 2 weeks, shrinking by 4.

Time point meaning: blood 2 weeks post-SBRT. Treatment: 15 Gy SBRT to primary tumor, nephrectomy 4 weeks later. Comment on this clone: Its antigen is undetermined.

Data came from immunoSEQ multiplex PCR; TCRdb stores just in-frame clones and leaves some out. The data show 65,000 to 80,000 clones, roughly 85% seen once. CDR3 length: 11 amino acids. The V end lost 6 bases, the J end lost 11 bases, and 10 bases lay between the germline ends. Germline-derived CDR1 and CDR2 are MDHEN and SYDVKM. This TCR derives from a woman aged 45-65 years with renal cell carcinoma. The J gene is TRBJ1-4, the V gene TRBV28; no clear D. Here the sequenced sample was blood, taken from a patient whose treatment included radiotherapy and nephrectomy. The CDR3 here is CASRSGPKLFF. CDR3 sequence (DNA): TGTGCCAGCAGATCCGGCCCTAAACTGTTTTTT.